This T cell receptor (beta chain) came from a study of blood T cell repertoires in COVID-19. Study overall: The study drew acute and convalescent COVID-19 samples from the United States, Italy and Spain. Sample material is recorded as cDNA or gDNA derived from T cells, B-cell-depleted T cells, or PBMCs.

The CDR3 has 16 amino acids. Trimming took 0 bases from V and 5 from J; bases not matched to a gene: 7. CDR1 is SGHRS, CDR2 YFSETQ, per germline. Profiled with immunoSEQ multiplex PCR; TCRdb holds only in-frame clones, not every one. The sample has 70,000 or so clones, 90% seen once; the top ten hold 1.5%. The chain joins TRBV5-1 to TRBJ2-1, with 8 bases aligning to TRBD1. The TCR originated in a man aged 45 to 65 with acute or convalescent COVID-19. The sequenced sample consisted of peripheral blood. This chain's CDR3 is CASSLGAGGTHNEQFF. The CDR3 nucleotides are TGCGCCAGCAGCTTGGGGGCAGGGGGCACTCACAATGAGCAGTTCTTC.